The 3 T cell receptor beta chains below all came from one sample that was sequenced in a study of blood T cell repertoires in COVID-19. Profiled with immunoSEQ multiplex PCR; TCRdb holds only in-frame clones, not every one. The data show 45,000 to 65,000 clones, under 90% seen once. Sequenced sample: peripheral blood. These receptors were obtained from an elderly man with active or convalescent COVID-19.

V is TRBV18 and J is TRBJ2-7; weak D call: TRBD1 (6 bases). CDR1 is KGHSH, CDR2 LQKENI, per germline. The CDR3 runs to 15 residues. V lost 3 bases and J 7 bases, leaving 19 bases between the germline ends. This chain's CDR3 is CASSPAGERTVEQYF. The CDR3 coding sequence is TGTGCCAGCTCACCCGCAGGGGAACGAACGGTGGAGCAGTACTTC.

The gene calls are TRBV5-4 and TRBJ2-5; 8 bases match TRBD1. The V segment lost 3 bases and the J segment 5 bases; nucleotides outside the gene matches: 6. The CDR3 totals 14 residues. Per germline, CDR1 SGHNT and CDR2 YYREEE (reference sequence). The CDR3 region has the DNA TGTGCCAGCAGCTCAGACAGGGGATGGGAGACCCAGTACTTC. This codes for CASSSDRGWETQYF. The full variable domain, its missing parts supplied by reference TRBV5-4 and TRBJ2-5, is ETGVTQSPTHLIKTRGQQVTLRCSSQSGHNTVSWYQQALGQGPQFIFQYYREEENGRGNFPPRFSGLQFPNYSSELNVNALELDDSALYLCASSSDRGWETQYFGPGTRLLVL.

This chain links TRBV19 with TRBJ2-5, with 12 bases matching TRBD2. Germline loops: CDR1 LNHDA, CDR2 SQIVND (reference sequence). The ends lost 4 bases at V and 1 base at J; junction bases unmatched: 4. This CDR3 is 16 amino acids long. The CDR3: CASSTGLAGIQETQYF. As DNA, the CDR3 is TGTGCCAGTAGTACCGGACTAGCGGGGATCCAAGAGACCCAGTACTTC.